A selection of T cell receptor beta chains follows, all from one sample in a study of vaccination effects on CD4 cells after COVID-19. Only in-frame clones appear in the TCRdb table, and some are missing; sequencing was by immunoSEQ multiplex PCR. The table includes tens of thousands of clones, about two thirds detected once. Their cognate antigens are unknown. Sequencing was performed on CD4+ T cells from PBMCs cultured with SARS-CoV-2 spike peptides, taken before COVID-19 vaccination. Receptor source: a human donor who received a COVID-19 vaccine. Both conserved end residues are part of each CDR3. The D gene is left open where the match is weak. Rows give clone size only sometimes, using once, few, many, or a class for an expanded clone.

d_call	v_call	clone_size	j_call	cdr3_nt	cdr3_aa
TRBD1	TRBV29-1	.	TRBJ1-1	TGCAGCGCCCGATGGGGACAGCGAACTGAAGCTTTCTTT	CSARWGQRTEAFF
.	TRBV5-5	.	TRBJ1-2	TGTGCCAGCAGCTTAAGTCGGGGTTTGCACTATGGCTACACCTTC	CASSLSRGLHYGYTF
.	TRBV3-1/TRBV3-2	.	TRBJ2-7	TGTGCCAGCAGCCAATCGGCTCCTAGGCTGTACTTC	CASSQSAPRLYF
.	TRBV9	.	TRBJ2-5	TGTGCCAGCAGCGTAGTTGACGGGCAGACCCAGTACTTC	CASSVVDGQTQYF
TRBD1	TRBV6-5	.	TRBJ1-3	TGTGCCAGCAGTTGGACAGGGGGACTATCTGGAAACACCATATATTTT	CASSWTGGLSGNTIYF
.	TRBV11-1	.	TRBJ2-1	TGTGCCAGCAGCTCTTACCGGACTGAGCGGTTAAAGTTCTTC	CASSSYRTERLKFF
TRBD2	TRBV5-4	.	TRBJ2-1	TGTGCCAGCAGCTTGGTGGGGCGGGAGGGGAATGAGCAGTTCTTC	CASSLVGREGNEQFF
.	TRBV18	.	TRBJ2-3	TGTGCCAGCTCACCATGGGGCACAGATACGCAGTATTTT	CASSPWGTDTQYF
TRBD2	TRBV27	.	TRBJ2-2	TGTGCCAGCAGGAAACTAGCGGAGGGAGGGTACACCGGGGAGCTGTTTTTT	CASRKLAEGGYTGELFF
TRBD2	TRBV18	.	TRBJ2-3	TGTGCCAGCTCACCACTAGCGGGATCTAGCACAGATACGCAGTATTTT	CASSPLAGSSTDTQYF
TRBD1	TRBV28	few	TRBJ1-2	TGTGCCAGCCGGAGGGGACAGGCCTATGGCTACACCTTC	CASRRGQAYGYTF
.	TRBV27	.	TRBJ2-5	TGTGCCAGCAGTTTTAATGGTCGGCCGGAGACCCAGTACTTC	CASSFNGRPETQYF
.	TRBV12-3/TRBV12-4	.	TRBJ1-2	TGTGCCAGCACTAATGCCGGGGAGCGCTACACCTTC	CASTNAGERYTF
TRBD1	TRBV6-1	.	TRBJ2-6	TGTGCCAGCAGTGACACGGGACAGGGGGCACCTGGGGCCAACGTCCTGACTTTC	CASSDTGQGAPGANVLTF
TRBD1	TRBV7-2	.	TRBJ1-5	TGTGCTAGCAGCTTAGAGGGACAGGGGAATCAGCCCCAGCATTTT	CASSLEGQGNQPQHF
TRBD1	TRBV18	.	TRBJ1-3	TGTGCCAGCTCACCACGGCTAGGAGACAGGGGCTCTGGAAACACCATATATTTT	CASSPRLGDRGSGNTIYF
.	TRBV19	.	TRBJ1-1	TGTGCCAGTAGTATAACCTCTCCACCGCGGACTGAAGCTTTCTTT	CASSITSPPRTEAFF
TRBD1	TRBV30	once	TRBJ1-2	TGTGCCTTGGGACAGGGAGATTATGGCTACACCTTC	CALGQGDYGYTF
.	TRBV5-1	.	TRBJ2-7	TGCGCCAGCAGCGGCAGGCCAGGCTCCGAGCAGTACTTC	CASSGRPGSEQYF
TRBD2	TRBV5-6	.	TRBJ2-7	TGTGCCAGCAGCTCCGCTAGCGGCTACTACGAGCAGTACTTC	CASSSASGYYEQYF
TRBD1	TRBV5-1	.	TRBJ1-1	TGCGCCAGCAGCCTTCGTGCGACAGGGGTGACTGAAGCTTTCTTT	CASSLRATGVTEAFF
TRBD2	TRBV6-5	.	TRBJ2-1	TGTGCCAGCAGGTTAGCGGGGGGGCCCGACAATGAGCAGTTCTTC	CASRLAGGPDNEQFF
TRBD2	TRBV5-4	.	TRBJ2-1	TGTGCCAGCACCGGGGGGGGCGGGAGGGCCAACAATGAGCAGTTCTTC	CASTGGGGRANNEQFF
.	TRBV11-1	.	TRBJ1-1	TGTGCCGTCGGAGCAAGAGGTGAAGCTTTCTTT	CAVGARGEAFF
.	TRBV5-6	few	TRBJ2-7	TGTGCCAGCAGCTTGGGTGGGTTCCCTAGAGAGCAGTACTTC	CASSLGGFPREQYF
.	TRBV18	.	TRBJ2-2	TGTGCCAGCTCACCACCGTCCCAGCGGGCAAACACCGGGGAGCTGTTTTTT	CASSPPSQRANTGELFF
TRBD1	TRBV18	.	TRBJ1-3	TGTGCCAGCTCACCTAGACAGGGCTCTGGAAACACCATATATTTT	CASSPRQGSGNTIYF
TRBD2	TRBV5-4	.	TRBJ2-3	TGTGCCAGCAGTCGGACTAGCGGGGGCTTATACACAGATACGCAGTATTTT	CASSRTSGGLYTDTQYF
.	TRBV30	few	TRBJ2-7	TGTGCCTGGACGAGGGACTCCTACGAGCAGTACTTC	CAWTRDSYEQYF
.	TRBV5-6	.	TRBJ1-1	TGTGCCAGCAGCGGATTAACAGGAGCGGGGACTGAAGCTTTCTTT	CASSGLTGAGTEAFF
.	TRBV30	.	TRBJ2-3	TGTGCCTGGAGCGGCCCCCCCGATACGCAGTATTTT	CAWSGPPDTQYF
.	TRBV18	.	TRBJ2-5	TGTGCCAGCTCTCCGGGGGCCGGGAGCTCCCAAGAGACCCAGTACTTC	CASSPGAGSSQETQYF
TRBD1	TRBV28	.	TRBJ2-4	TGTGCCAGCAGTGAGTCGGGACAGGGGCTAGGAAACATTCAGTACTTC	CASSESGQGLGNIQYF
.	TRBV7-9	.	TRBJ2-3	TGTGCCAGCAGCAAAAACCGCTATAGCACAGATACGCAGTATTTT	CASSKNRYSTDTQYF
.	TRBV29-1	few	TRBJ2-3	TGCAGCGTTGGGGAGGGGGCCAGTGGTACGCAGTATTTT	CSVGEGASGTQYF
TRBD1	TRBV4-1	.	TRBJ1-5	TGCGCCAGCAGCCTCCAGGGACAGCGCAATCAGCCCCAGCATTTT	CASSLQGQRNQPQHF
TRBD1	TRBV20-1	.	TRBJ1-5	TGCAGTGCTAGTGGAGGACAGGGGCTGGATCAGCCCCAGCATTTT	CSASGGQGLDQPQHF
.	TRBV6-1	.	TRBJ1-5	TGTGCCAGCAGTGAGACAGCCGGTCAGCCCCAGCATTTT	CASSETAGQPQHF
TRBD1	TRBV29-1	.	TRBJ2-7	TGCAGCGTTGAAACAGGGGTGCTCGAGCAGTACTTC	CSVETGVLEQYF
TRBD2	TRBV2	.	TRBJ2-1	TGTGCCAGCACGCTAGCGGGAGGGCGGATAGAGCAGTTCTTC	CASTLAGGRIEQFF
.	TRBV5-1	few	TRBJ1-2	TGCGCCAGCAGCTTGGGTCGGGGCAACTATGGCTACACCTTC	CASSLGRGNYGYTF
.	TRBV4-3	.	TRBJ1-6	TGCGCCAGCAGCCAAGAGTGGAAGTATTCACCCCTCCACTTT	CASSQEWKYSPLHF
TRBD1	TRBV6-2/TRBV6-3	.	TRBJ2-7	TGTGCCAGCAGTTACTCGGACAGGGGCGAGCAGTACTTC	CASSYSDRGEQYF
TRBD2	TRBV10-3	.	TRBJ2-3	TGTGCCATCAGTGCACTAGCGGGGGGGCCCACAGATACGCAGTATTTT	CAISALAGGPTDTQYF
.	TRBV6-5	.	TRBJ2-7	TGTGCCAGCAGCCCCACTAGACGGCGCGAGCAGTACTTC	CASSPTRRREQYF
TRBD1	TRBV7-7	.	TRBJ2-7	TGTGCTAGCAGTAAGGGACAGGCCTACGAGCAGTACTTC	CASSKGQAYEQYF
.	TRBV7-7	.	TRBJ2-5	TGTGCTAGCAGCTCGGGCAGGGTCTACCAAGAGACCCAGTACTTC	CASSSGRVYQETQYF
.	TRBV7-2	medium-sized	TRBJ1-4	TGTGCCAGCAGCTTAGAGCTTAATGAAAAACTGTTTTTT	CASSLELNEKLFF
TRBD1	TRBV4-2	few	TRBJ1-1	TGTGCCAGCAGCCAAGGGACAGGGTCGAACACTGAAGCTTTCTTT	CASSQGTGSNTEAFF
.	TRBV4-1	few	TRBJ1-5	TGCGCCAGCAGCCAAGACTCCACTTCTCAGCCCCAGCATTTT	CASSQDSTSQPQHF
TRBD2	TRBV13	.	TRBJ2-6	TGTGCCAGCAGCTCCCCGGGACTAGCGGGGGGGCGAGGGGCCAACGTCCTGACTTTC	CASSSPGLAGGRGANVLTF
.	TRBV12-3/TRBV12-4	.	TRBJ1-1	TGTGCCAGCAGTGCGGGGTCTCCCCCTTCCCATTTCTTT	CASSAGSPPSHFF
.	TRBV7-2	.	TRBJ2-2	TGTGCCAGCAGCCTATCTGTGGGGGTGATAGACACCGGGGAGCTGTTTTTT	CASSLSVGVIDTGELFF